Included here is one T cell receptor (beta chain) sequence, with context. Its antigen remains unknown. The entry originates in a study of cytomegalovirus exposure and HLA in healthy donors. This CDR3 comprises 11 residues. Germline loops: CDR1 MDHEN, CDR2 SYDVKM. V lost 8 bases and J lost 8, with 9 bases in between. With 60 Vbeta and 13 Jbeta primers, the PCR was carried out. Sequenced by immunoSEQ multiplex PCR; TCRdb stores in-frame clones only, minus some. The sample carries more than 70,000 clones, approximately 63% recorded once. Study-wide results and limits: Later analysis identified a missense DCLRE1C variant that was linked to TCR beta V- and J-gene trimming. A later analysis revealed that TCR association rates differed between HLA loci, peaking at DRB1 and bottoming out at HLA-C. Compared with the roughly 670-donor mean, an Asian-associated ancestry cluster reportedly had fewer N-insertions, according to a later analysis.

The chain links TRBV28 to TRBJ1-4, with D perhaps matching TRBD1 (5 bases). Material for sequencing was PBMCs. The TCR comes from a woman in her 50s in good health and CMV-seropositive. CDR3 coding DNA: TGTGCCAGCCAGGAGGGGGAAAAACTGTTTTTT. Its protein product is CASQEGEKLFF.